These 14 T cell receptor beta chains originate from one sample sequenced in a study of T cells in Graves' hyperthyroidism and ophthalmopathy. RNA transcripts gave rise to amplified TCR beta CDR3 regions. First-round RT-PCR of the TCR CDR3 relied on the HTBI primer set. TCRdb reanalysed the multiplex PCR reads using MiXCR and keeps one entry per CDR3 protein. The repertoire consists of under 550,000 distinct CDR3 sequences, with just under 20% occurring once and the leading ten covering roughly 47%. Sequences were obtained from blood. These receptors were collected from a man aged 35-49 years with Graves' ophthalmopathy.

This clonotype was counted at least ten times. The chain carries TRBV7-2 and TRBJ2-3; 8 bases align to TRBD2. This CDR3 contains 16 residues. The trim removed 6 bases at V and 0 bases at J, leaving 8 bases unmatched. Germline CDR1 and CDR2: SGHTA and FQGNSA. CDR3 DNA sequence: TGTGCCAGCAGTCGAGGACTAGCAGCTAGCACAGATACGCAGTATTTT. Its translation is CASSRGLAASTDTQYF. The full variable domain, completed using reference TRBV7-2 and TRBJ2-3, is GAGVSQSPSNKVTEKGKDVELRCDPISGHTALYWYRQSLGQGLEFLIYFQGNSAPDKSGLPSDRFSAERTGGSVSTLTIQRTQQEDSAVYLCASSRGLAASTDTQYFGPGTRLTVL.

This rearrangement joins TRBV11-1 to TRBJ2-7; a possible D gene is TRBD2 (7 bases). Germline V gene data show CDR1 as SGHAT and CDR2 as FQDESV (reference sequence). CDR3 length: 17 residues. V was clipped by 5 bases and J by 5 bases, with 25 bases between them. The DNA for the CDR3 is TGTGCCAGCAGCCGCCCGGTCCCCGCCGGGGGGACAAACGAGCAGTACTTC. Translating gives CASSRPVPAGGTNEQYF.

The count of this clonotype is one. The J gene is TRBJ1-2, the V gene TRBV29-1; D not certain. The CDR3 length is 12 residues. Germline V gene sequence: CDR1 SQVTM, CDR2 ANQGSEA. Between the trimmed V and J ends, which lost 2 bases and 2 bases, there was a span of 6 bases. CDR3 residues: CSVEPGNYGYTF. DNA for the CDR3: TGCAGCGTTGAACCAGGAAACTATGGCTACACCTTC.

This clonotype was found a few times. The V call is TRBV20-1, the J call TRBJ2-1, with D possibly TRBD2 on 6 matching bases. CDR1 and CDR2 from the germline V gene are DFQATT and SNEGSKA (reference sequence). The CDR3 spans 15 residues. Trimming pared 0 bases from V and 3 bases from J, leaving 12 bases between. The CDR3 nucleotides read TGCAGTGCTAGAGATAGAATGGGGGGCTACAATGAGCAGTTCTTC. Protein sequence: CSARDRMGGYNEQFF.

This clonotype was observed a handful of times. The V gene is TRBV6-1, the J gene TRBJ2-1; D is unresolved. Trimming pared 6 bases from V and 4 bases from J, leaving 16 bases between. Germline CDR1 reads MNHNS; CDR2 reads SASEGT. The CDR3 extends over 15 amino acids. This CDR3 is CASRADHGRYNEQFF. The CDR3 DNA follows: TGTGCCAGCAGGGCGGACCACGGGCGGTACAATGAGCAGTTCTTC.

This clonotype has ten or more counts. The rearrangement links TRBV11-1 to TRBJ1-1; D might be TRBD1 (5 bases). Trimming shortened V by 6 bases and J by 1 base, and 9 bases separated the two germline ends. Germline V gene data show CDR1 as SGHAT and CDR2 as FQDESV (reference sequence). CDR3 length equals 13 residues. The CDR3 loop is CASRGRWNTEAFF. Written as DNA, the CDR3 is TGTGCCAGCAGGGGGCGGTGGAACACTGAAGCTTTCTTT. The full variable domain, its missing parts supplied by reference TRBV11-1 and TRBJ1-1, is EAEVAQSPRYKITEKSQAVAFWCDPISGHATLYWYRQILGQGPELLVQFQDESVVDDSQLPKDRFSAERLKGVDSTLKIQPAELGDSAMYLCASRGRWNTEAFFGQGTRLTVV.

This clonotype was seen many times. The rearrangement links TRBV3-1 to TRBJ2-3, with D hard to call. Germline V gene data show CDR1 as LGHDT and CDR2 as YNNKEL (reference sequence). V was cut by 1 base and J by 5 bases, with 4 bases left in between. The CDR3 is 12 residues long. CDR3 region: CASSQVRDTQYF. In DNA, the CDR3 is TGTGCCAGCAGCCAAGTCCGAGATACGCAGTATTTT.

The CDR3 DNA sequence: TGTGCCAGCAGCTCCCGGGGGGGGACGACCAAAAACATTCAGTACTTC. This sequence encodes CASSSRGGTTKNIQYF. This chain links TRBV7-3 with TRBJ2-4; 8 bases agree with TRBD2. This CDR3 spans 16 amino acids. V was clipped by 4 bases and J by 2 bases; unmatched bases: 7. CDR1 and CDR2 (germline): SGHTA, FQGTGA.

This clonotype was detected only a few times. The CDR3, as DNA: TGCGCCAGCAGCGGAACCGGGACAGTGAATGAAAAACTGTTTTTT. This translates into CASSGTGTVNEKLFF. V and J are TRBV5-1 and TRBJ1-4; 7 positions agree with TRBD1. The CDR3 runs 15 residues. The trim removed 4 bases at V and 5 bases at J, leaving 8 bases unmatched. Germline-derived CDR1 and CDR2 are SGHRS and YFSETQ.

J is TRBJ2-1 and V is TRBV12-3 or TRBV12-4; no clear D. V was trimmed by 3 bases and J by 8 bases, leaving 8 bases between them. The CDR3 is 12 residues long. In nucleotides, the CDR3 is TGTGCCAGCAGTTTTACGGGCCATGAGCAGTTCTTC. Translating gives CASSFTGHEQFF.

A few counts support this clonotype. This chain connects TRBV11-1 to TRBJ1-1, with TRBD1 matching over 8 bases. The CDR3 covers 12 residues. J lost 13 bases, V lost 3 bases, and 7 bases had no gene match. CDR1 and CDR2 (germline): SGHAT, FQDESV (reference sequence). Written as DNA, the CDR3 is TGTGCCAGCAGCTTCGGGACAGGTGAAATTTTCTTT. Its protein product is CASSFGTGEIFF.

This chain links TRBV19 with TRBJ2-7; the match to TRBD1 covers 9 bases. In germline, CDR1 is LNHDA, CDR2 SQIVND (reference sequence). V lost 3 bases and J lost 6; bases outside the gene matches: 0. CDR3 length: 12 amino acids. CDR3 in amino acids: CASSMDRGEQYF. The CDR3 bases are TGTGCCAGTAGTATGGACAGGGGCGAGCAGTACTTC.

The CDR3 here is CASTRRVASGEQYF. The CDR3 nucleotides read TGTGCCAGCACCCGAAGGGTGGCTAGCGGAGAGCAGTACTTC. The chain employs TRBV6-1 and TRBJ2-7; 7 bases map to TRBD2. There are 14 residues in the CDR3. V trimming: 7 bases; J trimming: 7 bases; junction bases outside the gene matches: 13. The V gene's germline CDR1 is MNHNS and CDR2 SASEGT.

This clonotype was detected many times. The chain couples TRBV18 to TRBJ1-1; D may be TRBD1 (5 bases). The germline V gene encodes CDR1 KGHSH and CDR2 LQKENI. The CDR3 extends over 14 amino acids. Trimming took 3 bases from V and 4 from J, leaving 12 bases between them. The CDR3 protein is CASSPGSGGTEAFF. The CDR3 DNA is TGTGCCAGCTCACCGGGTTCGGGGGGCACTGAAGCTTTCTTT.